This T cell receptor (beta chain) was captured in a study of control samples from healthy donors and cancer patients (dated by TCRdb to between 2020 and 2021). CDR3 length: 16 amino acids, cysteine to phenylalanine. The read is trimmed to its CDR3 DNA, 48 bases read in frame from base 1. CDR1 and CDR2 (MDHEN, SYDVKM) derive from the germline V gene. V and J are trimmed by 3 bases and 5 bases, and the gene matches miss 11 bases of the junction. The method behind the library was the immunoSEQ multiplex PCR assay. Not all clones reach the TCRdb copy of this immuneACCESS table, which keeps in-frame sequences only. Checked studies attribute under half of the gap to unresolved V genes and leave the rest unexplained. For this sample the table gives 130,000 or so clones, of which approximately 94% were detected only once. The ten largest clones capture 13% of the sample. About this clone: Which antigen it targets is not known. Base qualities are missing; no much larger clone stands one base away.

The sequence came from a man aged 35-49 years in good health. Material for sequencing was blood. The chain is encoded by TRBV28 joined to TRBJ2-3; 7 middle bases align to TRBD2. The CDR3 amino acid sequence is: CASSFMGEGRKDTQYF. The nucleotides are TGTGCCAGCAGTTTTATGGGGGAGGGCCGGAAAGATACGCAGTATTTT.